This T cell receptor beta chain was captured by sequencing in a study of control samples from healthy donors and cancer patients. The germline V gene has CDR1 SGDLS and CDR2 YYNGEE. This CDR3 region has 17 residues. Trimming removed 0 bases from V and 4 bases from J; junction bases left unmatched: 10. TCRdb's table, derived via immunoSEQ multiplex PCR, lists solely in-frame clones and lacks some. The sample shows roughly 94,000 clones, 84% of them seen only once. The chain joins TRBV9 to TRBJ2-3, with TRBD2 identical over 8 bases. Material: PBMCs. This receptor was obtained from a man aged 70-80 years with lung cancer. CDR3 coding DNA: TGTGCCAGCAGCGTAGAGAAAGGACGGGGGGGTGCAGATACGCAGTATTTT. It codes for CASSVEKGRGGADTQYF.